The T cell receptor beta chain under discussion was sequenced for a study of T cell repertoires in cytomegalovirus infection. Study-level information: Through public TCR beta signatures, both CMV infection and matching HLA type were indicated.

TCRdb passed the reads through MiXCR, listing each CDR3 protein once. The sample has roughly 630,000 distinct CDR3 sequences; approximately 25% are singletons. The V gene lost 7 bases and the J gene lost 5 bases, with 15 bases spanning the gap. The CDR3 has 15 residues. The V gene's germline CDR1 is LGHNT and CDR2 FRNRAP. This sequence was found in a human donor in good health (CMV status not recorded). Some clones in this sample may be carry-over from other donors' samples. The sequenced material came from CD8+ T cells from PBMCs. V and J are TRBV12-5 and TRBJ2-6; D not resolved. CDR3 amino acids: CASVLTLDRANVLTF. The CDR3 DNA follows: TGTGCTAGTGTCCTCACTCTAGATAGGGCCAACGTCCTGACTTTC.